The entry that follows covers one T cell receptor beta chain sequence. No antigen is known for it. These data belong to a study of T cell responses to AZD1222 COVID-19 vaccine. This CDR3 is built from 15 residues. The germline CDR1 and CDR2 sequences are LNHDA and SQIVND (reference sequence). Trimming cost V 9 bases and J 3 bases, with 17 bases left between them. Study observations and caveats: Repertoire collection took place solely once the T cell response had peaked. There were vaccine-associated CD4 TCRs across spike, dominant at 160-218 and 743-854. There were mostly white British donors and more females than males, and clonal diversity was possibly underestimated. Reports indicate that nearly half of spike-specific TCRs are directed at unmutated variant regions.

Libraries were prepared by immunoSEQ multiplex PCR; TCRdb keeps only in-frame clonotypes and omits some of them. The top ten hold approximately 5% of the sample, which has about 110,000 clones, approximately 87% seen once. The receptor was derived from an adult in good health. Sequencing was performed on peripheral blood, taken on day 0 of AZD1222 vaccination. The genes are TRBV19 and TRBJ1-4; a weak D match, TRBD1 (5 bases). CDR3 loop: CASEDGGRANEKLFF. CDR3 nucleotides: TGTGCCAGCGAGGACGGGGGACGGGCTAATGAAAAACTGTTTTTT.